These 6 T cell receptor beta chains share one sample of origin, sequenced in a study of early T cells in non-severe SARS-CoV-2 infection. Each CDR3 protein is one row after TCRdb ran MiXCR on the 5' RACE reads. This sample has 95,000 to 100,000 distinct CDR3 sequences, with around 13% found just once. The source material was whole blood. These receptor sequences come from an adult who was a healthcare worker with PCR-confirmed SARS-CoV-2 infection or an uninfected control (not recorded which).

On this clonotype itself: Given a much more abundant clone one base away, this may be a read error. The genes are TRBV7-2 and TRBJ1-3; perhaps TRBD1 as D (5 bases). Germline V gene lookup returns CDR1 SGHTA and CDR2 FQGNSA. The CDR3 sequence is 14 residues long. CDR3: CVSSSGVYGNTIYF. The CDR3 DNA reads TGTGTCAGCAGCTCGGGGGTCTACGGAAACACCATATATTTT. Full variable domain (missing parts from reference TRBV7-2 and TRBJ1-3): GAGVSQSPSNKVTEKGKDVELRCDPISGHTALYWYRQSLGQGLEFLIYFQGNSAPDKSGLPSDRFSAERTGGSVSTLTIQRTQQEDSAVYLCVSSSGVYGNTIYFGEGSWLTVV.

V and J are TRBV20-1 and TRBJ1-6; no firm D call. The CDR3 runs 14 residues. CDR1 DFQATT and CDR2 SNEGSKA come from the germline V gene (reference sequence). V dropped 6 bases and J dropped 10 bases, with 19 bases sitting between them. CDR3 sequence reads: CSAPILDRESPLHF. The CDR3 coding sequence is TGCAGTGCGCCCATACTAGATAGGGAGTCACCCCTCCACTTT.

This chain joins TRBV29-1 and TRBJ2-3; D not resolved. The V end lost 4 bases, the J end lost 2 bases, and 10 bases lay between the germline ends. The CDR3 is 13 residues long. Germline V gene lookup returns CDR1 SQVTM and CDR2 ANQGSEA. The CDR3 region has the DNA TGCAGCGTTGTGGCGGTAACCACAGATACGCAGTATTTT. Translating gives CSVVAVTTDTQYF.

This chain uses TRBV12-3 or TRBV12-4 with TRBJ2-5, with 8 bases aligning to TRBD2. CDR3 length: 14 residues. J gave up 5 bases and V 7 bases, and 9 bases lay outside the gene matches. The CDR3, as DNA: TGTGCCAGCAAAGAAGCGGGGGCGGGGGAGACCCAGTACTTC. As protein: CASKEAGAGETQYF.

At least ten counts were recorded for this clonotype. The rearrangement uses TRBV7-6 and TRBJ2-5; D ambiguous. CDR1 and CDR2 from the germline V gene are SGHVS and FNYEAQ. This CDR3 region has 13 residues. Trimming stripped 5 bases from V and 2 bases from J, with 9 bases between. The CDR3 bases are TGTGCCAGCAGCCGTCGGTTACAAGAGACCCAGTACTTC. This codes for CASSRRLQETQYF.

With regard to this clonotype: A read error may be the cause here, since a much bigger clone is one base away. This chain uses TRBV11-2 with TRBJ1-1; D uncertain. Germline CDR1 is SGHAT and CDR2 is FQNNGV. This CDR3 is built from 14 residues. The DNA for the CDR3 is TGTGCCAACAGCTTTCGGCCACCGAACACTGAAGCTTTCTTT. This codes for CANSFRPPNTEAFF.